These 17 T cell receptor beta chains share one sample of origin, sequenced in a study of T-cell memory formation after mild COVID-19 (dated by TCRdb to about 2021). To prepare the library, 5' RACE was applied. Data came from an Illumina NovaSeq 6000. The public reads were quality trimmed at Q25 with fastp and then assembled into clones with MiXCR by TCRdb, keeping productive beta chains. Under each unique CDR3 protein, matching rows form one entry showing the most common genes and DNA. The table for this sample lists approximately 150,000 distinct CDR3 sequences; 15% to 20% of them were counted only once. The top ten clones comprise around 2% of the sample. Input material: PBMCs or a T cell subset sorted from them (not recorded which). These receptors originate from an adult woman who had mild COVID-19 (a few samples of this study predate the infection). The sample titles of this study are shuffled in the database, so cell type and time point are left out; the donor was told from shared clones.

CDR3 residues: CASSPQGTGPYGYTF. The DNA of the CDR3 is TGTGCCAGCAGCCCACAGGGGACAGGCCCCTATGGCTACACCTTC. The rearrangement joins TRBV7-3 to TRBJ1-2; 8 positions match TRBD1. CDR1 and CDR2 (germline): SGHTA, FQGTGA. This CDR3 comprises 15 residues. The V gene end was trimmed by 5 bases and the J gene end by 4 bases; junction bases not matched to a gene: 9.

This clonotype appeared a few times. The chain couples TRBV4-1 to TRBJ2-3; TRBD1 might be the D (5 bases). The CDR3 has 13 residues. Germline loops: CDR1 MGHRA, CDR2 YSYEKL. V lost 4 bases, J lost 4 bases, and 9 bases lay in between. CDR3 bases: TGCGCCAGCAGCCTCCAGACAGCAGATACGCAGTATTTT. It codes for CASSLQTADTQYF.

This clonotype has more than one count but fewer than ten. The chain combines TRBV4-3 with TRBJ2-3; D is uncertain. There are 14 residues in the CDR3. Trimming left V 0 bases short and J 6 bases short, with 10 bases between. Germline V gene sequence: CDR1 LGHNA, CDR2 YSLEER. For the CDR3, the DNA is TGCGCCAGCAGCCAAGAAAGTGGTCATGATACGCAGTATTTT. Residues: CASSQESGHDTQYF.

The chain couples TRBV6-5 to TRBJ2-7; 9 bases fit TRBD1. The CDR3 extends over 18 amino acids. The germline V gene has CDR1 MNHEY and CDR2 SVGAGI. J was trimmed by 2 bases and V by 1 base; bases with no gene match: 12. The CDR3 sequence: CASSYFSPGTGSPYEQYF. The DNA for the CDR3 is TGTGCCAGCAGTTACTTCAGTCCCGGGACAGGGTCGCCCTACGAGCAGTACTTC.

This clonotype turned up a few times. The chain combines TRBV6-6 with TRBJ2-5; the match to TRBD2 covers 8 bases. V lost 5 bases to trimming and J lost 5 bases; unmatched junction nucleotides: 10. This CDR3 is built from 15 residues. CDR1 and CDR2 (germline): MNHNY, SVGAGI (reference sequence). CDR3 bases: TGTGCCAGCAGTCTGGGCGGGGGGCCGGCGGAGACCCAGTACTTC. Protein sequence: CASSLGGGPAETQYF.

In its sample, this clonotype was seen a few times. CDR3 sequence (DNA): TGCGCCAGCAGCCTTGGTTGGGGGGCTTACACCGGGGAGCTGTTTTTT. This sequence encodes CASSLGWGAYTGELFF. The chain employs TRBV4-3 and TRBJ2-2, with D perhaps TRBD1 or TRBD2 (6 bases each). Trimming stripped 4 bases from V and 3 bases from J, with 15 bases between. The germline V gene encodes CDR1 LGHNA and CDR2 YSLEER. This CDR3 contains 16 residues.

The rearrangement joins TRBV7-9 to TRBJ2-7; 8 bases are a match to TRBD1. Per the germline V gene, CDR1 is SEHNR and CDR2 is FQNEAQ (reference sequence). This CDR3 is built from 14 residues. V shed 3 bases, J shed 5 bases, and the junction held 6 bases outside the gene matches. For the CDR3, the DNA is TGTGCCAGCAGCTTGACAGGGGAGATCGACGAGCAGTACTTC. It codes for CASSLTGEIDEQYF.

The J gene is TRBJ1-5, the V gene TRBV20-1; D is unclear. The germline V gene encodes CDR1 DFQATT and CDR2 SNEGSKA (reference sequence). The CDR3 runs 14 residues. V was trimmed by 6 bases and J by 0 bases, leaving 12 bases between them. The CDR3 is CSAGRGPSNQPQHF. Here the CDR3 DNA reads TGCAGTGCGGGGAGAGGGCCTAGCAATCAGCCCCAGCATTTT.

This clonotype has only a few counts. The chain combines TRBV6-1 with TRBJ1-1; weak D call: TRBD1 (6 bases). V shed 2 bases and J shed 11 bases, with 18 bases lying between them. Germline V gene lookup returns CDR1 MNHNS and CDR2 SASEGT. This CDR3 region has 14 residues. CDR3 in amino acids: CASSEFFTTGSAFF. The CDR3 DNA follows: TGTGCCAGCAGTGAATTCTTTACGACAGGTTCGGCTTTCTTT.

The rearrangement uses TRBV6-1 and TRBJ2-7, with 7 bases identical to TRBD1. J lost 3 bases, V lost 4 bases, and 3 bases had no gene match. The CDR3 is made up of 13 amino acids. Germline V gene lookup returns CDR1 MNHNS and CDR2 SASEGT. The DNA of the CDR3 is TGTGCCAGCAGTGGGAGACAGGGCTACGAGCAGTACTTC. Its translation: CASSGRQGYEQYF.

This clonotype was seen more than once but under ten times. The V and J genes are TRBV20-1 and TRBJ1-5; perhaps TRBD1 as D (5 bases). V was trimmed by 3 bases and J by 4 bases, leaving 13 bases between them. Germline lookup yields CDR1 DFQATT and CDR2 SNEGSKA (reference sequence). The CDR3 totals 14 residues. The CDR3 reads CSARRLGENQPQHF. The DNA for the CDR3 is TGCAGTGCTAGGAGGTTGGGGGAGAATCAGCCCCAGCATTTT.

The V call is TRBV12-3 or TRBV12-4, the J call TRBJ2-7; no clear D. Trimming took 5 bases from V and 3 from J, leaving 8 bases between them. CDR3 length equals 12 residues. In nucleotides, the CDR3 is TGTGCCAGCAGTCACCGGAACTACGAGCAGTACTTC. It yields the protein CASSHRNYEQYF.

The chain recombines TRBV4-2 with TRBJ1-6; D gene unclear. Looked up from germline, CDR1 is LGHNA and CDR2 is YNFKEQ. CDR3 length equals 15 residues. The ends were cut back, 5 bases at V and 8 bases at J, with 16 bases in the middle. This chain's CDR3 is CASSKVGRVDSPLHF. The CDR3 nucleotides are TGTGCCAGCAGCAAGGTAGGAAGGGTGGATTCACCCCTCCACTTT.

In its sample, this clonotype was seen a few times. The rearrangement links TRBV7-3 to TRBJ2-2, with 9 bases that match TRBD2. Germline values: CDR1 SGHTA, CDR2 FQGTGA. J lost 8 bases, V lost 3 bases, and 7 bases had no gene match. The CDR3 loop spans 15 amino acids. CDR3 DNA sequence: TGTGCCAGCAGCTTGGCACTAGCGGGCCGGGGGGAGCTGTTTTTT. This sequence encodes CASSLALAGRGELFF.

In this sample, this clonotype turned up once. The chain is built from TRBV6-6 and TRBJ2-3; no definite D call. V lost 0 bases, J lost 1 base, and 14 bases lay in between. CDR3 length: 17 amino acids. The germline CDR1 and CDR2 sequences are MNHNY and SVGAGI (reference sequence). This CDR3 reads CASSYSRAAGGTDTQYF. Written as DNA, the CDR3 is TGTGCCAGCAGTTACTCGAGAGCAGCCGGCGGCACAGATACGCAGTATTTT.

This clonotype was detected only a few times. The chain links TRBV7-2 to TRBJ1-1; no definite D call. Germline CDR1 and CDR2: SGHTA and FQGNSA. V was clipped by 5 bases and J by 5 bases, with 12 bases between them. The CDR3 is 13 residues long. The CDR3 sequence is CASSPYLRTEAFF. For the CDR3, the DNA is TGTGCCAGCAGCCCGTATTTGAGGACTGAAGCTTTCTTT.

This chain joins TRBV5-1 and TRBJ1-1; maybe TRBD1 (6 bases). The V and J ends lost 3 bases and 6 bases respectively, with 12 bases between them. Per the germline V gene, CDR1 is SGHRS and CDR2 is YFSETQ. This CDR3 comprises 13 residues. CDR3 DNA sequence: TGCGCCAGCAGCTCACAGGGTAGCTCTGAAGCTTTCTTT. Its translation: CASSSQGSSEAFF.